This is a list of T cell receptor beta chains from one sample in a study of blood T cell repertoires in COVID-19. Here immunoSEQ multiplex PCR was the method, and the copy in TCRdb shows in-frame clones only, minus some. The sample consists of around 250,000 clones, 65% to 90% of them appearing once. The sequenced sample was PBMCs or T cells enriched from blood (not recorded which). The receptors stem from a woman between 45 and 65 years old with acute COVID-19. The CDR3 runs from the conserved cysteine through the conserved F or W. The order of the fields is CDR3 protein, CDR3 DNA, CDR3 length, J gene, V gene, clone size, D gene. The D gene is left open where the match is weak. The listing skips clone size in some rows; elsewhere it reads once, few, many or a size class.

CDR3 protein: CASRQYEGAGQPQHF
CDR3 DNA: TGTGCCAGCAGGCAATACGAGGGGGCGGGGCAGCCCCAGCATTTT
CDR3 length: 15
J gene: TRBJ1-5
V gene: TRBV2
clone size: .
D gene: TRBD1

CDR3 protein: CASELAGVRTGELFF
CDR3 DNA: TGTGCCAGCGAATTAGCGGGGGTTAGAACCGGGGAGCTGTTTTTT
CDR3 length: 15
J gene: TRBJ2-2
V gene: TRBV7-3
clone size: .
D gene: TRBD2

CDR3 protein: CASSDNPGQEAFF
CDR3 DNA: TGTGCCAGCAGTGATAACCCCGGACAGGAAGCTTTCTTT
CDR3 length: 13
J gene: TRBJ1-1
V gene: TRBV6-1
clone size: .
D gene: .

CDR3 protein: CASSSGTRSTDTQYF
CDR3 DNA: TGTGCCAGCAGCTCCGGGACTAGAAGCACAGATACGCAGTATTTT
CDR3 length: 15
J gene: TRBJ2-3
V gene: TRBV11-2
clone size: once
D gene: TRBD2

CDR3 protein: CASKLLSGSNQPQHF
CDR3 DNA: TGCGCCAGCAAGCTCCTCTCAGGGAGCAATCAGCCCCAGCATTTT
CDR3 length: 15
J gene: TRBJ1-5
V gene: TRBV5-1
clone size: .
D gene: .

CDR3 protein: CASGFDRSSGNTIYF
CDR3 DNA: TGTGCTAGTGGTTTCGACAGGAGCTCTGGAAACACCATATATTTT
CDR3 length: 15
J gene: TRBJ1-3
V gene: TRBV12-5
clone size: once
D gene: .

CDR3 protein: CATSRVQGATGSYNSPLHF
CDR3 DNA: TGTGCCACCAGCAGAGTACAGGGGGCGACGGGCTCCTATAATTCACCCCTCCACTTT
CDR3 length: 19
J gene: TRBJ1-6
V gene: TRBV15
clone size: .
D gene: TRBD1

CDR3 protein: CASSFLTGIVYGYTF
CDR3 DNA: TGTGCCAGCAGTTTTCTTACAGGGATCGTCTATGGCTACACCTTC
CDR3 length: 15
J gene: TRBJ1-2
V gene: TRBV7-9
clone size: .
D gene: .

CDR3 protein: CASSRRTGELFF
CDR3 DNA: TGTGCCAGCAGCCGGAGGACCGGGGAGCTGTTTTTT
CDR3 length: 12
J gene: TRBJ2-2
V gene: TRBV13
clone size: few
D gene: .

CDR3 protein: CAIRAGIEDTEAFF
CDR3 DNA: TGTGCCATCAGAGCAGGGATTGAAGACACTGAAGCTTTCTTT
CDR3 length: 14
J gene: TRBJ1-1
V gene: TRBV6-5
clone size: .
D gene: .

CDR3 protein: CASSSRTVPQETQYF
CDR3 DNA: TGTGCCAGCAGCTCCAGGACAGTCCCACAAGAGACCCAGTACTTC
CDR3 length: 15
J gene: TRBJ2-5
V gene: TRBV9
clone size: .
D gene: .

CDR3 protein: CASSVGASTDTQYF
CDR3 DNA: TGTGCCAGCAGCGTAGGAGCTTCCACAGATACGCAGTATTTT
CDR3 length: 14
J gene: TRBJ2-3
V gene: TRBV9
clone size: .
D gene: .

CDR3 protein: CASSQGPLGPGELFF
CDR3 DNA: TGCGCCAGCAGCCAAGGCCCACTAGGGCCCGGGGAGCTGTTTTTT
CDR3 length: 15
J gene: TRBJ2-2
V gene: TRBV4-1
clone size: .
D gene: .

CDR3 protein: CAWSVLVGRDGYTF
CDR3 DNA: TGTGCCTGGAGTGTACTAGTGGGTCGGGATGGCTACACCTTC
CDR3 length: 14
J gene: TRBJ1-2
V gene: TRBV30
clone size: .
D gene: .

CDR3 protein: CASRRAPGQGVNTEAFF
CDR3 DNA: TGCGCCAGCAGACGGGCCCCAGGACAGGGGGTGAACACTGAAGCTTTCTTT
CDR3 length: 17
J gene: TRBJ1-1
V gene: TRBV5-1
clone size: once
D gene: TRBD1

CDR3 protein: CASSQDTGNTEAFF
CDR3 DNA: TGTGCCAGCAGCCAAGATACAGGGAACACTGAAGCTTTCTTT
CDR3 length: 14
J gene: TRBJ1-1
V gene: TRBV4-2
clone size: once
D gene: .